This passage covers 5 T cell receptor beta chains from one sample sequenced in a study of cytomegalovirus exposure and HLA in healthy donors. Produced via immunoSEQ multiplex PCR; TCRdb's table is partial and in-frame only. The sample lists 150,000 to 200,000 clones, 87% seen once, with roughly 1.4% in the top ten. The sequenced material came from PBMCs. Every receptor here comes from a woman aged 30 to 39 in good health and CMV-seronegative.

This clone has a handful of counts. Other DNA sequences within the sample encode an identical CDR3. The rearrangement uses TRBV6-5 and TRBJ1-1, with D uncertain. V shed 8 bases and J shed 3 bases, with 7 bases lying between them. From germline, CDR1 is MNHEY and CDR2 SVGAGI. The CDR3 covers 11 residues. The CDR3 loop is CASSRDTEAFF. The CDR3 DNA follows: TGTGCCAGCTCGCGGGACACTGAAGCTTTCTTT.

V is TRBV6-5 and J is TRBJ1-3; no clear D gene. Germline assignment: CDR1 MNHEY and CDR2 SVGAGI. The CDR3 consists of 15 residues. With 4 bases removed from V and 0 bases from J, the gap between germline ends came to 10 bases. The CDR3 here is CASSSRPLSGNTIYF. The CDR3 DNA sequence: TGTGCCAGCAGTTCCAGGCCACTCTCTGGAAACACCATATATTTT.

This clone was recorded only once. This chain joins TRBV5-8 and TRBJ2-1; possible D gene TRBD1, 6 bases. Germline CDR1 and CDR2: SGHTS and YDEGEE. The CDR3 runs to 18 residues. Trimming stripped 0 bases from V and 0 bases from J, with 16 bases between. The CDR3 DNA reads TGTGCCAGCAGCTTGGACACAAGACAGGCGAGCTCCTACAATGAGCAGTTCTTC. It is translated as CASSLDTRQASSYNEQFF.

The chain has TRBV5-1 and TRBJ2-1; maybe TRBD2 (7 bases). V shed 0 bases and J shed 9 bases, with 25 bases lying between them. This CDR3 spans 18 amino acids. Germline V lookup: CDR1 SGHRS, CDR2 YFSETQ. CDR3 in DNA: TGCGCCAGCAGCTTGGGGGGGGCGGGAGCCGCCCCCCTCAGTGAGCAGTTCTTC. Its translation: CASSLGGAGAAPLSEQFF.

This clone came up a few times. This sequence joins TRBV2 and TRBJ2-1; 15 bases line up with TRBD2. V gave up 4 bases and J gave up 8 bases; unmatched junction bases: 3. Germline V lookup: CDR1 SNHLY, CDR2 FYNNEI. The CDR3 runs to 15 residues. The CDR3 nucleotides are TGTGCCAGCAGTGGGACTAGCGGGGGGGCACATGAGCAGTTCTTC. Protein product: CASSGTSGGAHEQFF.